This entry features one T cell receptor beta chain sequence. The data belong to a study of cytotoxic CD8 clonotypes in ibrutinib-treated CLL. Study background: Response samples were obtained once patients had received a median 12 months of treatment, range 6 to 36.

Germline loops: CDR1 SGDLS, CDR2 YYNGEE. Trimming pared 0 bases from V and 6 bases from J, leaving 22 bases between. The CDR3 length is 18 residues. This table comes from immunoSEQ multiplex PCR, and its TCRdb copy is limited to in-frame clones, with some not included. The table shows some 130,000 clones, with roughly 80% occurring only once. Here the sequenced sample was PBMCs, taken after 24 months of ibrutinib treatment. The clonotype originates from a human donor with chronic lymphocytic leukemia. V gene TRBV9 combines with J gene TRBJ2-1, with TRBD1 as a possible D gene (5 bases). CDR3 region: CASSVEGLARVGFNEQFF. CDR3 DNA: TGTGCCAGCAGCGTAGAAGGTTTGGCCAGGGTGGGTTTCAATGAGCAGTTCTTC.